Listed below are T cell receptor beta chains from one sample, sequenced in a study of blood T cell repertoires in COVID-19. Using immunoSEQ multiplex PCR, the repertoire was profiled, and TCRdb retains in-frame clones only, with some absent. This table holds 60,000 to 75,000 clones, around nine tenths found once. Sequencing was done on a sample of peripheral blood. The receptors here all came from a human donor in a cohort sampled during active COVID-19. The CDR3 runs from the conserved cysteine through the conserved F or W. The order of the fields is D gene, J gene, V gene, CDR3 protein. D genes are given only for firm matches.

NA	TRBJ2-2	TRBV18	CASSPGQNTGELFF
NA	TRBJ1-6	TRBV7-9	CASSVRDPGDSPLHF
NA	TRBJ1-5	TRBV19	CASSIASRGGAVNQPQHF
TRBD2	TRBJ2-3	TRBV10-1	CASSPSGLTDTQYF
TRBD1	TRBJ2-5	TRBV11-2	CASSWTGEETQYF
TRBD1	TRBJ1-3	TRBV9	CASSGDRGRPGNTIYF
TRBD1	TRBJ1-2	TRBV19	CASSIAQGDGYTF
TRBD1	TRBJ1-4	TRBV7-9	CASSLGQGFEKLFF
NA	TRBJ1-1	TRBV19	CASSQSWGVNTEAFF
NA	TRBJ1-4	TRBV28	CASSLYPRGTNEKLFF
NA	TRBJ1-2	TRBV25-1	CASTETGNSDYTF
TRBD1	TRBJ2-2	TRBV4-1	CASSSSPGQTSYTGELFF
NA	TRBJ1-1	TRBV12-3/TRBV12-4	CASSRDTEAFF
TRBD1	TRBJ1-5	TRBV6-5	CASTSTGAEQPQHF
TRBD2	TRBJ2-5	TRBV3-1/TRBV3-2	CASSQQLAGGFWEETQYF
NA	TRBJ2-5	TRBV19	CASSPKWGERDQETQYF
TRBD1	TRBJ1-5	TRBV6-5	CTVNRGDQPQHF
TRBD2	TRBJ2-1	TRBV5-4	CASSLAQTSALNEQFF
NA	TRBJ2-5	TRBV10-1	CASSESRGSQETQYF
TRBD1	TRBJ2-6	TRBV6-1	CASSEGRGYRGANVLTF
TRBD2	TRBJ2-7	TRBV4-1	CASSQASGLDFEQYF
TRBD2	TRBJ2-1	TRBV9	CASSEESGSSYNEQFF
NA	TRBJ1-4	TRBV6-5	CASSYGQLRNEKLFF
TRBD1	TRBJ2-3	TRBV11-2	CASSPRTGPTSTDTQYF
TRBD1	TRBJ2-3	TRBV6-5	CASSPDRASTDTQYF
TRBD1	TRBJ2-7	TRBV7-9	CASSSTGGGYEQYF
TRBD2	TRBJ2-1	TRBV6-6	CASSLKAPWTSGGNEQFF
TRBD1	TRBJ1-5	TRBV27	CASRPGQGAVQPQHF
NA	TRBJ2-7	TRBV11-2	CASSLGAPYEQYF
TRBD2	TRBJ2-1	TRBV7-8	CASSFYGTSGEQFF
TRBD1	TRBJ1-5	TRBV27	CASSFGGGTGDQPQHF
NA	TRBJ1-2	TRBV4-2	CASSQGRGPNYGYTF
NA	TRBJ1-5	TRBV2	CASQRQSNQPQHF
NA	TRBJ2-3	TRBV11-2	CASSFGGTSGWADTQYF
TRBD1	TRBJ1-1	TRBV5-8	CASSLTGRPTEAFF
NA	TRBJ1-4	TRBV25-1	CASSPVTGRNEKLFF
TRBD1	TRBJ2-3	TRBV18	CASSGQGPTDTQYF
NA	TRBJ2-2	TRBV24-1	CATSEAGSTGELFF
NA	TRBJ2-3	TRBV7-2	CASSLAGTVSTDTQYF
NA	TRBJ1-2	TRBV29-1	CSVGQSNYGYTF
TRBD2	TRBJ2-1	TRBV27	CASSRLAGAGEQFF
TRBD2	TRBJ2-3	TRBV11-3	CASSLEGTSGRDTQYF
NA	TRBJ1-1	TRBV27	CASSFLRAGARNTEAFF
NA	TRBJ2-3	TRBV6-5	CASSPTPENTQYF
TRBD2	TRBJ2-1	TRBV11-2	CASSLTSGRRNEQFF